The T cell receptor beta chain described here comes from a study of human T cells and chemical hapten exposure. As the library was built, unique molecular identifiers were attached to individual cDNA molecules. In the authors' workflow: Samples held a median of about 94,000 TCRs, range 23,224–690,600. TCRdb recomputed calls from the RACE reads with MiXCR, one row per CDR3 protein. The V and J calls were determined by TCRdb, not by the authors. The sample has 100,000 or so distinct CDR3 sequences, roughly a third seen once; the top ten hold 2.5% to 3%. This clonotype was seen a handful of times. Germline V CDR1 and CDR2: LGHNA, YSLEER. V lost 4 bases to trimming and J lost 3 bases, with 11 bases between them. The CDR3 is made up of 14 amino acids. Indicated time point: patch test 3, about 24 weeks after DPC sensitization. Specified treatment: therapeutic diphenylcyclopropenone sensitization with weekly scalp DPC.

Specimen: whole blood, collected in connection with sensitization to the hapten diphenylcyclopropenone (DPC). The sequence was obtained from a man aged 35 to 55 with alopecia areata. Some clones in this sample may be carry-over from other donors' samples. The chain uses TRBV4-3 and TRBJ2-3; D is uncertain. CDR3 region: CASSPNDETDTQYF. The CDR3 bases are TGCGCCAGCAGCCCCAATGATGAGACAGATACGCAGTATTTT.